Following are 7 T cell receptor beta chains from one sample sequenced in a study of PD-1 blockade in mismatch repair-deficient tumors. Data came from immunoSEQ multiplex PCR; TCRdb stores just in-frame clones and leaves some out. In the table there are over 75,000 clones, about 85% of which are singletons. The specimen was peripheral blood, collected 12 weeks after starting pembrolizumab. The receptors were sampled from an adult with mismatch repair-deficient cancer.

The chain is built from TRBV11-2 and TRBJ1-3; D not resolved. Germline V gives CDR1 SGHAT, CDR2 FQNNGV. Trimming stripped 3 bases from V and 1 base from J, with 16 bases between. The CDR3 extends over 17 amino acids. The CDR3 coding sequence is TGTGCCAGCAGCTTCTCAGGCGGCGGGCGGTCTGGAAACACCATATATTTT. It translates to CASSFSGGGRSGNTIYF.

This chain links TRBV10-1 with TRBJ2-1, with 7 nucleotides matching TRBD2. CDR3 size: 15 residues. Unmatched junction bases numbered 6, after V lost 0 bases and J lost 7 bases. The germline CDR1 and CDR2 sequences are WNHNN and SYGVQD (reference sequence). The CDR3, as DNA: TGCGCCAGCAGTGAGTCGCGGGGGATTGGGAATGAGCAGTTCTTC. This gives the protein CASSESRGIGNEQFF.

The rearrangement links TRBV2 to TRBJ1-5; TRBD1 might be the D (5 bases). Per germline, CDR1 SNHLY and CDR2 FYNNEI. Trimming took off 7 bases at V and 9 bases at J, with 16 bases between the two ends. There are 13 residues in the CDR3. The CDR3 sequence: CASMPRGAGPQHF. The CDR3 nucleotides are TGTGCCAGCATGCCTAGGGGTGCTGGGCCCCAGCATTTT.

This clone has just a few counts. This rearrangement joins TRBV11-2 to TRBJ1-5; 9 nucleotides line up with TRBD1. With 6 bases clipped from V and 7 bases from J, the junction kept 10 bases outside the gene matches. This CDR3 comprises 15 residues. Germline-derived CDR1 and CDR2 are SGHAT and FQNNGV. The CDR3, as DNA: TGTGCCAGCAGTACAGGACAGGGGCTAAGCCAGCCCCAGCATTTT. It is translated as CASSTGQGLSQPQHF.

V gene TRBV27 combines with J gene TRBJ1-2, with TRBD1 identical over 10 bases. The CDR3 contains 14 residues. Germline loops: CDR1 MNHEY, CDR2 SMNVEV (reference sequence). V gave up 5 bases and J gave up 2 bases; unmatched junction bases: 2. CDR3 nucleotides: TGTGCCAGCAGTCGACAGGGGGCAAACTATGGCTACACCTTC. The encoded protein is CASSRQGANYGYTF.

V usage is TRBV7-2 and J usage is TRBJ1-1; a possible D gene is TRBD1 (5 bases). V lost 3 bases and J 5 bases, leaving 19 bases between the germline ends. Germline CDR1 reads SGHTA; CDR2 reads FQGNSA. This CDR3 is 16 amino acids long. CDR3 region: CASSFIPFGGRTEAFF. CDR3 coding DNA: TGTGCCAGCAGCTTCATCCCGTTTGGGGGTCGAACTGAAGCTTTCTTT.

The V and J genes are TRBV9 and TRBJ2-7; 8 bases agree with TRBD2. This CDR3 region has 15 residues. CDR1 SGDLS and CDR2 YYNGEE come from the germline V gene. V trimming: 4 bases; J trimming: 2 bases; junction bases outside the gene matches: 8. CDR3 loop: CASSPTSGGAYEQYF. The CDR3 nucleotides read TGTGCCAGCAGCCCTACTAGCGGAGGGGCCTACGAGCAGTACTTC.